This TCR beta chain was profiled in a study of CD8 T cells in Susac syndrome. An input of about 0.45 to 1 ug of RNA was subjected to reverse transcription using random hexamers. TCRdb fed the immunoSEQ multiplex PCR reads into MiXCR, producing one record per CDR3 protein. The sample contains approximately 270,000 distinct CDR3 sequences, approximately 92% of which appear only once. TCR beta was sequenced from blood CD8+ and CD4+ T cells. Germline CDR1 reads MGHRA; CDR2 reads YSYEKL. V was cut by 0 bases and J by 4 bases, with 19 bases left in between. This CDR3 is built from 18 residues. This clonotype is a singleton in its sample.

Sequencing input: CD4+ T cells from PBMCs. This receptor was obtained from a human donor with multiple sclerosis. The genes are TRBV4-1 and TRBJ1-3; D perhaps matches TRBD1 (6 bases). The CDR3 DNA reads as TGCGCCAGCAGCCAAGATGCCGTCAGGGGCCAACGAGGAAACACCATATATTTT. Its protein product is CASSQDAVRGQRGNTIYF.